There are a few counts of the clone carrying this TCR beta chain. Each sample used at least 6 million PBMCs. With a J-beta primer mix and a sample-barcoded 5' primer, a second PCR ran 7 to 11 cycles. TCRdb reprocessed the 5' RACE reads via MiXCR and lists one record per CDR3 protein. The sample contains roughly 700,000 distinct CDR3 sequences, more than 40% of which appear only once. CDR1 is SGHDN and CDR2 is FVKESK in the germline V gene. The trim removed 4 bases at V and 3 bases at J, leaving 2 bases unmatched. CDR3 length equals 14 residues. This sample stems from a study of blood T cells in healthy people across ages.

This receptor was identified in a woman in her sixties in good health. This chain connects TRBV14 to TRBJ1-4; 7 nucleotides match TRBD1. The sequenced sample was blood. CDR3 sequence: CASSPTGSNEKLFF. In DNA, the CDR3 is TGTGCCAGCAGCCCGACAGGGTCTAATGAAAAACTGTTTTTT.